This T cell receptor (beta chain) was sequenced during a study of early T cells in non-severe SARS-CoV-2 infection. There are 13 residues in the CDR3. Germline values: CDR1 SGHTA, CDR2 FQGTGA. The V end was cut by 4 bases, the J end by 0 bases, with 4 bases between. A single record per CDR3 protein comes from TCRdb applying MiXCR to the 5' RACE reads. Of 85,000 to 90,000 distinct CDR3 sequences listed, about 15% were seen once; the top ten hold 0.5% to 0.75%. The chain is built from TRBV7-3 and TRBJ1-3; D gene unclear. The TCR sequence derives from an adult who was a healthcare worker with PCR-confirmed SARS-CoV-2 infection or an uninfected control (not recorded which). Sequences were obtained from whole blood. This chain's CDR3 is CASSSSSGNTIYF. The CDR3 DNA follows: TGTGCCAGCAGCTCCTCCTCTGGAAACACCATATATTTT. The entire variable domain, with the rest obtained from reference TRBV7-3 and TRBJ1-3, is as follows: GAGVSQTPSNKVTEKGKYVELRCDPISGHTALYWYRQSLGQGPEFLIYFQGTGAADDSGLPNDRFFAVRPEGSVSTLKIQRTERGDSAVYLCASSSSSGNTIYFGEGSWLTVV.